Listed below are T cell receptor beta chains from one sample, sequenced in a study of regulatory T cells in long-lasting Graves disease. TCRdb analysed the multiplex PCR reads with MiXCR anew, one entry per CDR3 protein. Of approximately 290,000 distinct CDR3 sequences in the sample, 20% to 25% were seen once. The sample was peripheral blood mononuclear cells (PBMCs), taken when the disease was refractory, from a patient treated with antithyroid drugs. These receptors were obtained from a female donor with Graves disease. CDR3s include the opening cysteine and the closing phenylalanine or tryptophan. D genes are given only for firm matches. Only some rows state a clone size, as once, few, many or a class for expanded clones.

>.|TRBV28|TRBJ2-7|.
TGTGCCAGCAGCGCCTGGGACACTCTCTACGAGCAGTACTTC
CASSAWDTLYEQYF
>TRBD1|TRBV20-1|TRBJ1-1|.
TGCAGTGCACGCCCACCCAGGACAGGGAACACTGAAGCTTTCTTT
CSARPPRTGNTEAFF
>.|TRBV7-9|TRBJ2-2|few
TGTGCCAGCAGGACGATTCCCGGGGAGCTGTTTTTT
CASRTIPGELFF
>TRBD2|TRBV9|TRBJ2-1|.
TGTGCCAGCAGTGGACTAGCAAATGAGCAGTTCTTC
CASSGLANEQFF
>TRBD2|TRBV28|TRBJ2-5|many
TGTGCCAGCGTCCCGGGAGGTAAAGAGACCCAGTACTTC
CASVPGGKETQYF
>.|TRBV6-1|TRBJ2-1|many
TGTGCCAGCAGTGGCCCTGCCTGGGGTGGTGAGCAGTTCTTC
CASSGPAWGGEQFF
>TRBD1|TRBV9|TRBJ2-2|few
TGTGCCAGCAGCGTAGGGCAGACAGGGGGCACCGGGGAGCTGTTTTTT
CASSVGQTGGTGELFF
>.|TRBV6-1|TRBJ2-7|.
TGTGCCAGCAGTGAAAGGATTGAGATGTACGAGCAGTACTTC
CASSERIEMYEQYF
>.|TRBV6-5|TRBJ2-7|.
TGTGCCAGCAGTTACTCAGGGGCTGCCTACGAGCAGTACTTC
CASSYSGAAYEQYF
>TRBD2|TRBV6-9|TRBJ2-1|.
TGTGCCAGCAGTTACTCTAGGACTAGCCATGAGCAGTTCTTC
CASSYSRTSHEQFF
>.|TRBV5-5|TRBJ1-5|once
TGTGCCAGCAGCCGACAGGATGGGGTATATCAGCCCCAGCATTTT
CASSRQDGVYQPQHF
>.|TRBV20-1|TRBJ1-6|many
TGCAGTGCTAGAGATCTGGGCACACCCCTCCACTTT
CSARDLGTPLHF
>.|TRBV6-2/TRBV6-3|TRBJ2-7|many
TGTGCCAGCAGTTACGAGGTCTACGAGCAGTACTTC
CASSYEVYEQYF
>TRBD1|TRBV19|TRBJ2-5|.
TGTGCCAGTAGTATGTTGGCCGGGACAGTGAACCAAGAGACCCAGTACTTC
CASSMLAGTVNQETQYF
>.|TRBV29-1|TRBJ2-7|few
TGCAGCGTCTTTTCTAGCGCTGCATCCTACGAGCAGTACTTC
CSVFSSAASYEQYF
>.|TRBV3-1|TRBJ1-3|.
TGTGCCAGCAGCCAAGGTTACGGGCGCTCTGGAAACACCATATATTTT
CASSQGYGRSGNTIYF
>.|TRBV4-3|TRBJ2-7|.
TGCGCCAGCAGCCAAGGTACCAGGGTCCACGAGCAGTACTTC
CASSQGTRVHEQYF
>TRBD2|TRBV7-9|TRBJ2-7|few
TGTGCCAGCAGCTTACCCGCTGCGGGAGGACCCTACGAGCAGTACTTC
CASSLPAAGGPYEQYF
>TRBD2|TRBV20-1|TRBJ2-5|many
TGCAGTGGGACTAGCGGGAGGATAACGGAGACCCAGTACTTC
CSGTSGRITETQYF
>.|TRBV3-1|TRBJ2-7|many
TGTGCCAGCAGCCAAGCCGAGTCCGAGCAGTACTTC
CASSQAESEQYF
>.|TRBV4-3|TRBJ2-1|.
TGCGCCAGCAGCCAAGATGGGTTGATGGGACGCCCCTCCTACAATGAGCAGTTCTTC
CASSQDGLMGRPSYNEQFF
>.|TRBV2|TRBJ1-1|.
TGTGCCAGCACTGAACACAGGTTCATGAACACTGAAGCTTTCTTT
CASTEHRFMNTEAFF
>.|TRBV18|TRBJ1-4|many
TGTGCCAGCTCACCAGCAGGGGCCGAAAAACTGTTTTTT
CASSPAGAEKLFF
>.|TRBV9|TRBJ2-5|few
TGTGCCAGCAGCCCCCACCTTGGGAGCCAAGAGACCCAGTACTTC
CASSPHLGSQETQYF
>TRBD1|TRBV28|TRBJ1-5|few
TGTGCCAGCAGTTTAAAGCCGGGACAGGGATACAATCAGCCCCAGCATTTT
CASSLKPGQGYNQPQHF
>TRBD1|TRBV30|TRBJ1-6|few
TGTGCCTGGAGTAAAGGACAGGGCCTCTCACCCCTCCACTTT
CAWSKGQGLSPLHF
>.|TRBV5-4|TRBJ2-7|few
TGTGCCAGCAGCTTGGACTCCTACTCCTACGAGCAGTACTTC
CASSLDSYSYEQYF
>.|TRBV19|TRBJ2-1|.
TGTGCCAGTAGTATAGTGATCGGAGTCCAGTTGGGTTACAATGAGCAGTTCTTC
CASSIVIGVQLGYNEQFF
>.|TRBV7-6|TRBJ2-7|few
TGTGCCAGCAGCTCGGAAGACGGACAGTACTACGAGCAGTACTTC
CASSSEDGQYYEQYF
>.|TRBV7-9|TRBJ2-5|.
TGTGCCAGCAGCCAAGCACACCAGGGAGATTCAGAGACCCAGTACTTC
CASSQAHQGDSETQYF
>.|TRBV5-6|TRBJ2-7|many
TGTGCCAGCACCATGGGACATACCTACGAGCAGTACTTC
CASTMGHTYEQYF
>TRBD1|TRBV28|TRBJ1-5|many
TGTGCCAGCAGTCTCGCCCCCCGGACAGGGAATCAGCCCCAGCATTTT
CASSLAPRTGNQPQHF
>TRBD1|TRBV28|TRBJ1-2|few
TGTGCCAGCAGTCCCCGGGACAGGGGAGGCTACACCTTC
CASSPRDRGGYTF
>.|TRBV4-1|TRBJ1-1|few
TGCGCCAGCAGCCAAGAAGGGGCAGGGGAGGTTTCGACTGAAGCTTTCTTT
CASSQEGAGEVSTEAFF
>TRBD2|TRBV24-1|TRBJ2-7|.
TGTGCCACCGCAGGGTTGGGTACTAGCGGGAGACGTTGTGCCTACGAGCAGTACTTC
CATAGLGTSGRRCAYEQYF
>TRBD1|TRBV12-3/TRBV12-4|TRBJ2-6|.
TGTGCCAGCAGTTTAGGACAGGGCCAAACCTCTGGGGCCAACGTCCTGACTTTC
CASSLGQGQTSGANVLTF
>TRBD1|TRBV12-3/TRBV12-4|TRBJ2-7|.
TGTGCCAGCAGTTGGGACAGGGGGAAGGACGAGCAGTGCTTC
CASSWDRGKDEQCF
>.|TRBV7-2|TRBJ2-5|many
TGTGCCAGCAGCTTAAGACTAGGGTGGGGGGAGACCCAGTACTTC
CASSLRLGWGETQYF
>.|TRBV29-1|TRBJ1-4|many
TGCAGCGTTGGACGGACTAATGAGGGAAAACTGTTTTTT
CSVGRTNEGKLFF
>TRBD1|TRBV29-1|TRBJ1-1|few
TGCAGCGTGGCGACAGGGGGAAACACTGAAGCTTTCTTT
CSVATGGNTEAFF